This record looks at one T cell receptor beta chain sequence and its context. What it binds is unknown. The data were taken from a study of CD8+ T cells in alopecia areata. Overall study findings and caveats: Normal skin's resident alphabeta T cells are sequenced alongside lesional scalp T cells.

Following extraction, RNA underwent reverse transcription to cDNA, which served as the sequencing template. Some clones are missing from TCRdb's copy, which holds only in-frame ones; the method was immunoSEQ multiplex PCR. The sample has about 100,000 clones, 55% to 70% seen once. The CDR3 is made up of 13 amino acids. Germline V gene sequence: CDR1 MNHEY, CDR2 SMNVEV (reference sequence). Trimming removed 2 bases from V and 8 bases from J, with 12 bases in between. This TCR derives from a human donor with alopecia areata. The material sequenced was NKG2D-low CD8+ T cells sorted from blood. The V and J genes are TRBV27 and TRBJ1-1; D gene unclear. CDR3 loop: CASSLVPSVEAFF. In nucleotides, the CDR3 is TGTGCCAGCAGTTTAGTCCCAAGCGTAGAAGCTTTCTTT.